Presented here are 3 T cell receptor beta chains from one specimen sequenced in a study of shared clonotypes between healthy human individuals. Only in-frame clones appear in the TCRdb table, and some are missing; sequencing was by immunoSEQ multiplex PCR. The profile shows about 680,000 clones, roughly nine tenths of them singletons. CD45RO-negative, CCR7-positively selected cells formed the naive CD8 fraction, excluding terminally differentiated effector memory CD45RA+ cells. The sequenced sample consisted of naive CD8+ T cells sorted from blood. These receptors were obtained from a man younger than 45 in good health.

This chain links TRBV27 with TRBJ2-1, with 15 bases that match TRBD2. Trimming cost V 1 base and J 3 bases; bases outside gene matches: 4. The CDR3 sequence is 18 residues long. The germline V gene has CDR1 MNHEY and CDR2 SMNVEV (reference sequence). The chain's CDR3 is CASSLYRTSGRGYNEQFF. The DNA for the CDR3 is TGTGCCAGCAGTTTATACAGGACTAGCGGGAGGGGCTACAATGAGCAGTTCTTC.

The V gene is TRBV7-3, the J gene TRBJ2-1; weak D call: TRBD1 (6 bases). The CDR3 is made up of 13 amino acids. Germline CDR1 SGHTA, CDR2 FQGTGA. Trimming took off 5 bases at V and 8 bases at J, with 13 bases between the two ends. The CDR3 bases are TGTGCCAGCAGCGCCACAGGGATCCATGAGCAGTTCTTC. This encodes CASSATGIHEQFF.

The chain carries TRBV11-2 and TRBJ2-7; no clear D gene. The V end was cut by 1 base, the J end by 4 bases, with 14 bases between. This CDR3 region has 15 residues. From germline, CDR1 is SGHAT and CDR2 FQNNGV. CDR3 sequence: CASSLGAGMNYEQYF. CDR3 bases: TGTGCCAGCAGCTTAGGGGCAGGAATGAATTACGAGCAGTACTTC.